A single sample gave rise to the 4 T cell receptor beta chains below, sequenced in a study of blood T cells in healthy people across ages. The use of a sample-barcoded 5' primer and a J-beta primer mix characterized a second PCR of about 7 to 12 cycles. TCRdb re-analysed the 5' RACE reads in MiXCR, keeping a single row per CDR3 protein. Of around 600,000 distinct CDR3 sequences listed, more than 45% are singletons. The sequenced sample was blood. Receptors originate from a man older than 75 in good health.

This sequence joins TRBV7-2 and TRBJ1-2; D may be TRBD1 (6 bases). Deletions cut 5 bases from V and 8 bases from J, with 24 bases between. CDR3 length: 16 residues. Per the germline V gene, CDR1 is SGHTA and CDR2 is FQGNSA. DNA for the CDR3: TGTGCCAGCAGCCCGACGGCCACAGGGTACCGGATGGGCTACACCTTC. It yields the protein CASSPTATGYRMGYTF.

The chain is built from TRBV6-2 or TRBV6-3 and TRBJ2-1; TRBD2 matches at 10 bases. CDR1 and CDR2 (germline): MNHEY, SVGEGT. The CDR3 consists of 16 residues. The V and J ends lost 4 bases and 7 bases, in that order; junction bases with no gene match: 10. The CDR3 nucleotides are TGTGCCAGCAGTTCCCGGGCCTCTAGCGGGGGAAATGAGCAGTTCTTC. This sequence encodes CASSSRASSGGNEQFF.

The chain links TRBV20-1 to TRBJ2-1, with 11 positions matching TRBD2. The end of the DNA aligns better with TRBJ2-7, so the J call may be wrong. The length of the CDR3 is 20 residues. The germline V gene has CDR1 DFQATT and CDR2 SNEGSKA (reference sequence). The CDR3 region is CSATERAGLAVWSSYNEQYF. CDR3 bases: TGCAGTGCGACCGAGAGAGCGGGACTAGCGGTTTGGAGCTCCTACAATGAGCAGTACTTC.

Concerning this clonotype: Compared with germline, one end of the junction differs, possibly owing to a read error. J is TRBJ1-2 and V is TRBV27, with 7 bases that match TRBD1. The CDR3 length is 14 residues. CDR1 is MNHEY, CDR2 SMNVEV, per germline (reference sequence). The CDR3 sequence: CASSPQGRIYSYTF. The CDR3, as DNA: TGTGCCAGCAGTCCACAGGGGAGAATCTATAGCTACACCTTC.